This T cell receptor (beta chain) emerged from a study of blood T cell repertoires in COVID-19. Whole-study context: In each case, the material was cDNA or gDNA derived from T cells, B-cell-depleted T cells, or PBMCs.

The CDR3 has 13 residues. Between the trimmed V and J ends, which lost 4 bases and 8 bases, there was a span of 12 bases. Germline CDR1 and CDR2: SGHTA and FQGTGA. Participants spanned ages about 18 to 95 years and resided in about two dozen US areas. Participants in the exposed group had met a COVID-19 case in the 2 weeks before joining the study. TCRdb keeps only in-frame clones here, not all; method: immunoSEQ multiplex PCR. This sample has about 280,000 clones; 85% to 95% occur once, and the top ten carry 2.5% to 3%. The specimen was PBMCs or T cells enriched from blood (not recorded which). This clonotype was sampled from a man aged 35 to 55 who had been exposed to COVID-19. The rearrangement uses TRBV7-3 and TRBJ2-1, with D possibly being TRBD2 (5 bases). CDR3 nucleotides: TGTGCCAGCAGCTCACTAGGTGTGGATGAGCAGTTCTTC. Translating gives CASSSLGVDEQFF.